This section outlines one T cell receptor (beta chain) sequence together with its context. The antigen remains unidentified. The germline V gene has CDR1 SGDLS and CDR2 YYNGEE. The CDR3 covers 15 residues. Trimming removed 0 bases at V and 3 bases at J, with 13 bases between. The data were taken from a study of PD-1 blockade in classical Hodgkin lymphoma. Study background: Patients got intravenous nivolumab 3 mg/kg every 2 weeks.

Each of the patients experienced relapse following autologous stem cell transplantation, and their brentuximab vedotin exposure differed. It was by magnetic negative selection that CD4+ T cells were purified from thawed PBMCs. This table comes from immunoSEQ multiplex PCR, and its TCRdb copy is limited to in-frame clones, with some not included. There are about 16,000 clones in the sample; 85% occur only once, and 1% lies in the top ten. Whole-study results and caveats: Patients newly diagnosed and complete responders had comparable baseline diversity.

This TCR derives from a human donor with classical Hodgkin lymphoma. V gene TRBV9 combines with J gene TRBJ2-7; D possibly corresponds to TRBD2 (5 bases). Specimen: CD4+ T cells from blood, collected at baseline. This chain's CDR3 is CASSVGATRDYEQYF. CDR3 nucleotides: TGTGCCAGCAGCGTAGGAGCCACTAGAGACTACGAGCAGTACTTC.